This entry is about one TCR beta chain. There are a few counts of this clone. It has no known antigen specificity. Base quality data are lacking; no much larger clone is found one base away. This sample was taken from a study of beta chain features in type 1 diabetes (dated by TCRdb to between 2017 and 2018). For context, the study as a whole: Mean age, gender distribution, total cell number and subset yield did not differ between patients and healthy donors. A total of 100 million to 140 million sorted cells were examined across all samples, and the number of cells per subset was strongly correlated with RNA yield. The study compared the TCRB repertoires of sorted circulating CD4+ T cell subsets in recently diagnosed type 1 diabetes patients with those in matched healthy donors. Regulatory and stem cell-like memory subsets were isolated from only 8 patients and roughly 8 healthy donors, whereas naive and central memory subsets came from all 30 or so donors. Broad study findings and their caveats: Shorter templates might have been favored by PCR, but patient and control samples were amplified and corrected together, so both groups would have been affected equally by any skew. Because cDNA was sequenced instead of genomic DNA, activated cells with high expression could be over-represented, although the groups did not differ in activation or CD3 levels. Because the HLA sub-analyses included only small numbers of individuals, any influence of HLA type on TCRB rearrangement was left unresolved. Fewer insertions and more nucleotide deletions at VDJ recombination sites were observed in patients with type 1 diabetes, implying thymic rearrangement abnormalities. Naive, central memory and regulatory TCRB repertoires appeared to be more similar among patients than among healthy donors. In all four CD4+ subsets, TCRB CDR3 length was moderately but significantly shorter in type 1 diabetes patients.

From the cysteine through the phenylalanine, the CDR3 covers 15 amino acids. Of the read, only the CDR3 DNA is kept; its 45 bases are in frame from base 1. CDR1 SGHNT and CDR2 YYREEE were looked up in the germline V gene (reference sequence). The junction carries 15 bases between V and J, which are trimmed by 3 bases and 3 bases respectively. Each donor gave one peripheral blood draw, averaging approximately 110 mL, which was collected into heparinised tubes. A BD FACSAria II and a panel including CD45RO, CCR7, CD25, CD127, CD95 and CD27 were used to sort naive, central memory, regulatory and stem cell-like memory CD4+ T cells. Every sorted population had a purity above 95%. PBMCs were isolated right away by Lymphoprep density gradient centrifugation and were stained directly, without culture. To minimize batch effects, samples were stained and sorted in pairs, one healthy donor with one patient per experiment.

The High Capacity cDNA Reverse Transcription Kit was used to reverse transcribe all of the isolated RNA, meaning that expressed TCRB transcripts were what got sequenced. Deep immunoSEQ sequencing was performed on naive, central memory and regulatory T cell samples, with an average of around 3.5 million total reads per sample. After sorted cells were lysed in RLT buffer, RNA was extracted with DNase-treated RNeasy Micro or Mini kits, with the choice depending on cell number. To prevent cross-contamination, every cell subset was processed on its own, while patient and healthy donor samples were processed together. The immunoSEQ multiplex PCR was used to amplify TCRB sequences from cDNA, yielding 87-bp fragments that span the CDR3 region. The amplicons were sequenced using the Illumina HiSeq platform. The published analysis was carried out like this. PCR bias was corrected computationally using synthetic template baselines, and reads within Hamming distance 2 were collapsed, with unmergeable singletons discarded. Reads were aligned to IMGT to assign V, D and J genes, CDR3 length, and insertions or deletions at six rearrangement sites. Within each subset, clonotype counts were normalized to sorted cell number, and only after that were true diversity and Gini coefficients computed with the tcR R package. The overlap coefficient, calculated on TCRB nucleotide sequences, was used to quantify repertoire sharing. TCRdb took this table from immuneACCESS and kept in-frame rearrangements with V and J called. Such tables lack part of the clones; where checked against another copy, unresolved V genes explain under half of the gap, and the rest is unexplained. Clone size and the V and J calls come from that table; the DNA yielded D and trimming. Recorded for this sample are 150,000 to 190,000 clones; less than 9.5% of them occurred a single time. Together, the top ten hold 0.65% of the sample.

This clonotype was obtained from a man between 18 and 29 years old in good health. The rearrangement combines TRBV5-4 with TRBJ1-1; TRBD1 is perhaps the D gene, given 6 matching bases. Sequenced material: central memory CD4+ T cells from blood. The CDR3 region reads CASSSGQRGYTEAFF. DNA sequence: TGTGCCAGCAGCTCCGGACAGAGAGGTTACACTGAAGCTTTCTTT.